One sample yielded the 9 T cell receptor beta chains listed below, sequenced in a study of blood T cell repertoires in COVID-19. Sequenced by immunoSEQ multiplex PCR; TCRdb stores in-frame clones only, minus some. The table lists 25,000 to 35,000 clones, approximately 79% of them singletons. What was sequenced was peripheral blood. These receptor sequences come from a man older than 75 with active or convalescent COVID-19.

This sequence joins TRBV7-2 and TRBJ2-1; weak D call: TRBD1 (5 bases). CDR3 size: 16 residues. V was pared by 5 bases and J by 0 bases, with 14 bases between. Looked up from germline, CDR1 is SGHTA and CDR2 is FQGNSA. The CDR3 sequence is CASSPGRGFSYNEQFF. The CDR3 DNA follows: TGTGCCAGCAGCCCTGGAAGGGGATTCTCCTACAATGAGCAGTTCTTC.

The chain has TRBV7-2 and TRBJ2-7; D is undetermined. This CDR3 comprises 14 residues. The V gene's germline CDR1 is SGHTA and CDR2 FQGNSA. The V end lost 5 bases, the J end lost 3 bases, and 14 bases lay between the germline ends. The CDR3 loop reads CASSPRRDSYEQYF. The CDR3 DNA follows: TGTGCCAGCAGCCCCCGAAGAGATAGCTACGAGCAGTACTTC. The full variable domain, completed using reference TRBV7-2 and TRBJ2-7, is GAGVSQSPSNKVTEKGKDVELRCDPISGHTALYWYRQSLGQGLEFLIYFQGNSAPDKSGLPSDRFSAERTGGSVSTLTIQRTQQEDSAVYLCASSPRRDSYEQYFGPGTRLTVT.

This chain uses TRBV27 with TRBJ1-5; D is unclear. Germline CDR1 MNHEY, CDR2 SMNVEV (reference sequence). Trimming pared 7 bases from V and 9 bases from J, leaving 10 bases between. The CDR3 has 11 residues. CDR3 DNA: TGTGCCAGCAACCTCCGGGGGCCCCAGCATTTT. It codes for CASNLRGPQHF.

CDR3 sequence: CASSLFRDPSLEQYF. DNA for the CDR3: TGTGCCAGCAGCTTGTTCAGGGATCCTTCCCTCGAGCAGTACTTC. The V gene is TRBV5-5, the J gene TRBJ2-7; D is possibly TRBD1 (5 bases). The CDR3 consists of 15 residues. The germline CDR1 and CDR2 sequences are SGHKS and YYEKEE (reference sequence). The V gene lost 1 base and the J gene lost 6 bases, with 17 bases spanning the gap.

The rearrangement uses TRBV9 and TRBJ2-3, with 7 bases that match TRBD1. With 0 bases clipped from V and 0 bases from J, the junction kept 4 bases outside the gene matches. There are 16 residues in the CDR3. From germline, CDR1 is SGDLS and CDR2 YYNGEE. This CDR3 reads CASSVGPGQSTDTQYF. The CDR3 coding sequence is TGTGCCAGCAGCGTAGGGCCGGGACAGAGCACAGATACGCAGTATTTT.

The chain combines TRBV10-3 with TRBJ1-1; 8 bases agree with TRBD1. The CDR3 runs 13 residues. V shed 8 bases and J 4 bases; nucleotides not matched to a gene: 6. Looked up from germline, CDR1 is ENHRY and CDR2 is SYGVKD. The CDR3 sequence is CAIAGGAGTEAFF. The DNA for the CDR3 is TGTGCCATCGCAGGGGGCGCGGGCACTGAAGCTTTCTTT.

This clone showed up just a few times. V usage is TRBV5-1 and J usage is TRBJ2-6, with 8 bases fitting TRBD2. V was pared by 4 bases and J by 0 bases, with 0 bases of the junction left unmatched. The CDR3 is 15 residues long. Germline CDR1 and CDR2: SGHRS and YFSETQ. The CDR3 loop is CASSRGGSGANVLTF. As DNA, the CDR3 is TGCGCCAGCAGCCGGGGGGGCTCTGGGGCCAACGTCCTGACTTTC.

The chain employs TRBV5-4 and TRBJ2-3; a possible D gene is TRBD2 (6 bases). Germline assignment: CDR1 SGHNT and CDR2 YYREEE (reference sequence). Trimming left V 4 bases short and J 2 bases short, with 14 bases between. The CDR3 is made up of 15 amino acids. In DNA, the CDR3 is TGTGCCAGCAGCACAATAGCGGAATACACAGATACGCAGTATTTT. Amino acid sequence: CASSTIAEYTDTQYF. Combining the CDR3 with reference TRBV5-4 and TRBJ2-3 gives the whole variable domain ETGVTQSPTHLIKTRGQQVTLRCSSQSGHNTVSWYQQALGQGPQFIFQYYREEENGRGNFPPRFSGLQFPNYSSELNVNALELDDSALYLCASSTIAEYTDTQYFGPGTRLTVL.

This clone was picked up one time. This chain joins TRBV5-4 and TRBJ2-7, with 7 bases identical to TRBD2. The length of the CDR3 is 15 residues. Losses at the gene ends were 3 bases for V and 3 bases for J; bases not matched to a gene: 9. Germline V gene data show CDR1 as SGHNT and CDR2 as YYREEE (reference sequence). The CDR3 spells CASSSAETGGYEQYF. The DNA for the CDR3 is TGTGCCAGCAGCTCCGCTGAGACGGGGGGCTACGAGCAGTACTTC.